A selection of T cell receptor beta chains follows, all from one sample in a study of blood T cell repertoires in COVID-19. TCRdb keeps only in-frame clones here, not all; method: immunoSEQ multiplex PCR. The top ten clones hold about 15% of a sample with about 50,000 clones, over 75% of them seen once. Sequenced: peripheral blood. The receptors were sampled from a human donor with active COVID-19. The donor label of this sample is uncertain. The CDR3 runs from the conserved cysteine through the conserved F or W. Expanded clones get a size class; other rows say once, few or many, or leave the size out.

>TRBV9|-|TRBJ1-2
CASSPTGRDGYTF
>TRBV24-1|-|TRBJ1-5
CATSDLLSRVDQPQHF
>TRBV7-2|-|TRBJ2-5
CASGTSGVSVETQYF
>TRBV9|-|TRBJ2-3
CASSVGFSGTDTQYF
>TRBV5-8|-|TRBJ1-5
CASSLGQGPSNQPQHF
>TRBV5-4|-|TRBJ2-2
CASSAQGTGELFF
>TRBV6-5|-|TRBJ2-7
CASSSPGQGYEQYF
>TRBV29-1|-|TRBJ1-2
CSVAGTALANYGYTF
>TRBV3-1/TRBV3-2|-|TRBJ1-2
CASSRRQVTGGYTF
>TRBV7-3|-|TRBJ2-1
CASSPSGGAGGHVEQFF
>TRBV27|-|TRBJ2-5
CASRETDNQETQYF
>TRBV7-2|-|TRBJ1-2
CASSLENSNYGYTF
>TRBV27|-|TRBJ1-2
CASVGQGPVYGYTF
>TRBV15|-|TRBJ1-5
CATSRDHFTTGSGNQPQHF
>TRBV6-6|once|TRBJ1-2
CASSYWNSRETYGYTF
>TRBV14|-|TRBJ1-2
CASSPLDRDHGYTF
>TRBV19|many|TRBJ2-7
CASGHRYEQYF
>TRBV7-2|-|TRBJ2-5
CASSPGLLQQTQYF
>TRBV13|-|TRBJ1-2
CASSLLTERNYGYTF
>TRBV3-1/TRBV3-2|-|TRBJ1-1
CASPINTEAFF
>TRBV19|few|TRBJ2-6
CASSTGLAGGSGANVLTF
>TRBV5-1|-|TRBJ2-2
CASSYIRGSTGELFF